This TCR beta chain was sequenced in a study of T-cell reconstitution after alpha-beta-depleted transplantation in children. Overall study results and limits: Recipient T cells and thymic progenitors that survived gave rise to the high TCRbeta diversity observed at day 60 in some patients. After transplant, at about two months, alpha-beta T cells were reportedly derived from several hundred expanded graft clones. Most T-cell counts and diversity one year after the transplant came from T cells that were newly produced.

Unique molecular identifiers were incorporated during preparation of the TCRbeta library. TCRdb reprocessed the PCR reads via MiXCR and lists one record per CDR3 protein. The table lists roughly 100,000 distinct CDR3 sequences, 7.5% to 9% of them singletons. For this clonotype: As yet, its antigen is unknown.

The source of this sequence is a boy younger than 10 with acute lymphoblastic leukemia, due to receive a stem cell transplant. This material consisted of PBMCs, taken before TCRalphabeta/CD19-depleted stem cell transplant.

The CDR3 DNA reads as TGCAGTGCTCGGACTAGCGGGGGGGTGGAGACCCAGTACTTC. Translation gives CSARTSGGVETQYF. V gene TRBV20-1 combines with J gene TRBJ2-5; 15 nucleotides align to TRBD2. The germline gives CDR1 DFQATT, CDR2 SNEGSKA (reference sequence). This CDR3 is 14 amino acids long. V dropped 5 bases and J dropped 5; count of bases not matched to a gene: 3.